One sample yielded the 20 T cell receptor beta chains listed below, sequenced in a study of tumor-infiltrating lymphocytes in primary liver carcinoma. It was from about 19-30 mg of unsorted bulk tissue that RNA and DNA were co-extracted. Total RNA (around 500 ng) served as template for TCR beta cDNA synthesis primed by a constant-region primer. Library construction for TCR beta comprised three nested multiplex PCR rounds performed with slightly modified ARM-PCR. Two initial PCR rounds of about 10 cycles each paired TRBV1-TRBV30 forward primers with a C-beta reverse primer. TCRdb re-analysed the multiplex PCR reads in MiXCR, keeping a single row per CDR3 protein. This table holds 55,000 to 70,000 distinct CDR3 sequences, about three quarters found once. The sample taken for sequencing was liver tumor tissue from sampling region 2. This sample's subset: tumor region T2, inferior pole. The receptors originated from a man between 35 and 55 years old with primary liver carcinoma and hepatitis B virus infection.

V gene TRBV14 combines with J gene TRBJ2-3; 8 bases align to TRBD1. Germline V CDR1 and CDR2: SGHDN, FVKESK. The CDR3 consists of 16 residues. Losses at the gene ends were 2 bases for V and 4 bases for J; bases not matched to a gene: 8. The DNA of the CDR3 is TGTGCCAGCAGCCAACGACAGGGGAGAGGTTCAGATACGCAGTATTTT. It yields the protein CASSQRQGRGSDTQYF.

Worth noting for this clonotype: The germline gene is not matched at one end of the junction; a read error may be the cause. V is TRBV12-3 or TRBV12-4 and J is TRBJ2-4; no definite D call. This CDR3 is built from 12 residues. As DNA, the CDR3 is TGTGCCAGTAGTTCGTCCCAAAACATTCAGTACTTC. Amino acids: CASSSSQNIQYF.

Remarks on this clonotype: This may be a read error: a much more frequent sequence differs by one nucleotide. The chain has TRBV29-1 and TRBJ2-5, with TRBD2 matching 7 bases. This CDR3 is 15 amino acids long. Looked up from germline, CDR1 is SQVTM and CDR2 is ANQGSEA. The CDR3 region is CSVEGPGRLQGTQYF. The CDR3 DNA sequence: TGCAGCGTTGAGGGACCCGGGAGGCTCCAAGGGACCCAGTACTTC.

V gene TRBV5-4 combines with J gene TRBJ1-6; no definite D call. V lost 4 bases to trimming and J lost 9 bases, with 20 bases between them. This CDR3 contains 16 residues. CDR1 SGHNT and CDR2 YYREEE come from the germline V gene (reference sequence). This CDR3 reads CASSTAAGSRASPLHF. DNA for the CDR3: TGTGCCAGCAGCACCGCAGCGGGGTCGAGGGCTTCACCCCTCCACTTT.

As concerns this clonotype: No conserved phenylalanine or tryptophan is present at the end of the CDR3, so a read error is the likely explanation. The chain links TRBV6-6 to TRBJ2-2; D is ambiguous. CDR1 MNHNY and CDR2 SVGAGI come from the germline V gene (reference sequence). This CDR3 spans 12 amino acids. The CDR3 DNA is TGTGCCAGCAATAAGAACGCCGGGGAGCTGTTTCTT. Protein product: CASNKNAGELFL.

On this clonotype: In this CDR3 the conserved last residue, phenylalanine or tryptophan, is missing, so a read error is likely. The J gene is TRBJ1-5, the V gene TRBV4-2, with a possible D match to TRBD1 (6 bases). Trimming took 1 base from V and 0 from J, leaving 19 bases between them. This CDR3 spans 19 amino acids. In germline, CDR1 is LGHNA, CDR2 YNFKEQ. The CDR3 DNA reads as TGTGCCAGCAGCCAAGGGGAGGGGTTGGGACATCTTAGCAATCAGCCCCAGCATTAT. Protein sequence: CASSQGEGLGHLSNQPQHY.

This clonotype was counted many times. The chain combines TRBV28 with TRBJ2-4; 12 bases map to TRBD2. Germline V gene lookup returns CDR1 MDHEN and CDR2 SYDVKM. The CDR3 contains 20 residues. Trimming at V came to 2 bases and at J to 1 base, leaving 12 bases not matched to a gene. CDR3 sequence reads: CASSLNKGLAGRAAKNIQYF. The CDR3, as DNA: TGTGCCAGCAGTTTAAACAAAGGACTAGCGGGACGCGCGGCCAAAAACATTCAGTACTTC. The full variable domain, its missing parts supplied by reference TRBV28 and TRBJ2-4, is DVKVTQSSRYLVKRTGEKVFLECVQDMDHENMFWYRQDPGLGLRLIYFSYDVKMKEKGDIPEGYSVSREKKERFSLILESASTNQTSMYLCASSLNKGLAGRAAKNIQYFGAGTRLSVL.

This clonotype has only a few counts. This rearrangement joins TRBV12-3 or TRBV12-4 to TRBJ1-4; perhaps TRBD1 as D (5 bases). Trimming took off 3 bases at V and 5 bases at J, with 13 bases between the two ends. This CDR3 has 15 residues. The CDR3 here is CASSFSLGGNEKLFF. DNA of the CDR3: TGTGCCAGCAGTTTCAGTCTGGGGGGGAATGAAAAACTGTTTTTT.

Remarks on this clonotype: The junction does not match germline at one end; this may be a read error. The chain uses TRBV5-5 and TRBJ2-2; a weak D match, TRBD1 (6 bases). Germline V gene data show CDR1 as SGHKS and CDR2 as YYEKEE (reference sequence). The CDR3 has 16 residues. CDR3 coding DNA: TGTGCCAGCAGCTGGTGTGGGGGCGGACGGTCCGGAGAGCTGTTTTTT. Protein product: CASSWCGGGRSGELFF.

The table lists this clonotype with a few counts. V gene TRBV9 combines with J gene TRBJ2-1; no firm D call. This CDR3 is 16 amino acids long. Between the trimmed V and J ends, which lost 0 bases and 4 bases, there was a span of 14 bases. CDR1 and CDR2 (germline): SGDLS, YYNGEE. The CDR3 DNA reads as TGTGCCAGCAGCGTAGCCTGGAGAGGTGGATACAATGAGCAGTTCTTC. This sequence encodes CASSVAWRGGYNEQFF.

This clonotype came up a few times. One end of the junction is discordant with germline, which a read error may explain. The chain carries TRBV6-1 and TRBJ2-5, with 8 bases fitting TRBD1. The length of the CDR3 is 15 residues. Germline CDR1 is MNHNS and CDR2 is SASEGT. CDR3 in DNA: TGTGCCAGCAGTGAAATACCAGGGGGCCAAGAGACCCGGTACTTC. Translated: CASSEIPGGQETRYF.

For this clonotype: Since a much larger clone is just one base distant, this may be a read error. The rearrangement joins TRBV11-2 to TRBJ1-2; D ambiguous. CDR3 length: 16 amino acids. Trimming removed 11 bases from V and 8 bases from J, with 30 bases in between. CDR1 and CDR2 from the germline V gene are SGHAT and FQNNGV. The CDR3 DNA reads as TGTGCCGGCGGCTTAGATTCGGTAGCCTATTCTCGAGGCTACACCTTC. This sequence encodes CAGGLDSVAYSRGYTF. Looking up the rest from reference TRBV11-2 and TRBJ1-2 gives the full variable domain: EAGVAQSPRYKIIEKRQSVAFWCNPISGHATLYWYQQILGQGPKLLIQFQNNGVVDDSQLPKDRFSAERLKGVDSTLKIQPAKLEDSAVYLCAGGLDSVAYSRGYTFGSGTRLTVV.

Of note for this clonotype: Germline is not matched at one junction end, which may reflect a read error. The V gene is TRBV29-1, the J gene TRBJ2-7; 10 bases agree with TRBD1. The CDR3 loop spans 12 amino acids. CDR1 and CDR2 (germline): SQVTM, ANQGSEA. As DNA, the CDR3 is TGCAGCGGCCAGACAGGGGGCGACGCGCAGTATTTC. The encoded protein is CSGQTGGDAQYF.

The chain couples TRBV10-3 to TRBJ1-2, with D uncertain. This CDR3 contains 12 residues. V gave up 0 bases and J gave up 9 bases, with 8 bases separating them. CDR1 is ENHRY, CDR2 SYGVKD, per germline. The CDR3: CAISESTSSYTF. In DNA form, the CDR3 reads TGTGCCATCAGTGAGTCCACTAGTAGCTACACCTTC.

This clonotype has only a few counts. The chain combines TRBV28 with TRBJ2-3, with 7 bases that match TRBD1. This CDR3 comprises 18 residues. The germline gives CDR1 MDHEN, CDR2 SYDVKM. Trimming at V came to 5 bases and at J to 2 bases, leaving 16 bases not matched to a gene. The CDR3, as DNA: TGTGCCAGCAGTCCCCAAGCAGAAGGACAGGTAGACACAGATACGCAGTATTTT. Encoded protein: CASSPQAEGQVDTDTQYF.

In its sample, this clonotype was seen once. This is likely a read error, given that the CDR3 carries no conserved phenylalanine or tryptophan at its end. No DNA is shown, since the ends of the CDR3 on it are uncertain; the CDR3 is the one TCRdb lists. The rearrangement uses TRBV11-2 and TRBJ2-7; the table assigns TRBD1, which was not confirmed against the DNA. Germline V gene sequence: CDR1 SGHAT, CDR2 FQNNGV. The CDR3 adds up to 14 amino acids, both ends counted. The CDR3: CASILDAGAGEQYL.

Notes on this clonotype: Mismatch with germline at one junction end may stem from a read error. The rearrangement links TRBV29-1 to TRBJ2-5, with TRBD2 as a possible D gene (6 bases). CDR1 SQVTM and CDR2 ANQGSEA come from the germline V gene. The CDR3 is made up of 15 amino acids. This CDR3 reads CRVGLPGEDQGTQYF. In DNA form, the CDR3 reads TGTAGAGTTGGCCTCCCGGGGGAGGATCAAGGGACCCAGTACTTC.

Remarks on this clonotype: The junction does not match germline at one end; this may be a read error. This chain uses TRBV11-2 with TRBJ2-2; 9 nucleotides align to TRBD2. Germline assignment: CDR1 SGHAT and CDR2 FQNNGV. This CDR3 contains 16 residues. CDR3 nucleotide sequence: TGTGCCAGCAGTTTAGTGGCGCTAGCGGGAACCCGGGAGCTGTTTTTT. Translated, it gives CASSLVALAGTRELFF.

Regarding this clonotype: A much larger clone is a single base away; this may be a read error. The CDR3 loop is CARSPSASSYNEQFF. The CDR3 DNA reads as TGTGCCCGCAGTCCTAGCGCGTCCTCCTACAATGAGCAGTTCTTC. The chain recombines TRBV28 with TRBJ2-1; a weak D match, TRBD2 (6 bases). The CDR3 has 15 residues. Germline CDR1 reads MDHEN; CDR2 reads SYDVKM.

A word on this clonotype: This may be a read error: a much more frequent sequence differs by one nucleotide. The V call is TRBV7-9, the J call TRBJ2-1; D not certain. The germline V gene has CDR1 SEHNR and CDR2 FQNEAQ (reference sequence). The CDR3 sequence is 12 residues long. V lost 5 bases, J lost 8 bases, and 10 bases lay in between. The DNA of the CDR3 is TGTGCCAGCAGCGGCAAGTTTGATGAGCAGTTCTTC. This encodes CASSGKFDEQFF.